The 15 T cell receptor beta chains given below trace back to one sample, sequenced in a study of T cell responses to AZD1222 COVID-19 vaccine. TCRdb's copy holds only in-frame clones and misses some; the assay was immunoSEQ multiplex PCR. Of roughly 49,000 clones in the sample, around 85% are singletons; the top ten hold roughly 22%. Sequences were derived from peripheral blood, sampled on day 0 of MenACWY control vaccination. These receptors originate from an adult in good health.

The chain combines TRBV5-4 with TRBJ2-5; D assignment may be TRBD1 or TRBD2 (6 bases each). V shed 2 bases and J shed 5 bases, with 16 bases lying between them. The CDR3 consists of 15 residues. In germline, CDR1 is SGHNT, CDR2 YYREEE (reference sequence). This CDR3 reads CASSLRKGGVETQYF. CDR3 DNA: TGTGCCAGCAGCTTAAGAAAGGGGGGTGTGGAGACCCAGTACTTC.

The chain joins TRBV21-1 to TRBJ2-1; TRBD2, the table's D call, lacks a check against the DNA. TRBV21-1 is a documented pseudogene. This CDR3 spans 18 amino acids. CDR3 amino acids: CASSKSGCSGGGRNEQFF. CDR3 DNA: TGTGCCAGCAGCAAATCCGGGTGTTCCGGGGGGGGCCGCAATGAGCAGTTCTTC.

This sequence joins TRBV3-1 (or the pseudogene TRBV3-2) and TRBJ2-1, with D unclear. V was pared by 7 bases and J by 8 bases, with 15 bases between. This CDR3 is built from 13 residues. Per the germline V gene, CDR1 is LGHDT and CDR2 is YNNKEL (reference sequence). The CDR3 spells CASTHYQRDEQFF. CDR3 sequence (DNA): TGTGCCAGCACCCACTATCAACGGGATGAGCAGTTCTTC.

This chain joins TRBV4-1 and TRBJ2-2; 11 nucleotides align to TRBD1. V lost 2 bases to trimming and J lost 6 bases; unmatched junction nucleotides: 11. CDR1 is MGHRA, CDR2 YSYEKL, per germline. CDR3 length: 18 residues. The DNA of the CDR3 is TGCGCCAGCAGCCAAAAGAGAATAGGGACAGGGGGTGCCGGGGAGCTGTTTTTT. Its translation: CASSQKRIGTGGAGELFF.

This clone has more than one count but fewer than ten. The rearrangement joins TRBV6-5 to TRBJ1-1, with D maybe TRBD1 (6 bases). This CDR3 is 13 amino acids long. The ends were cut back, 5 bases at V and 11 bases at J, with 18 bases in the middle. Germline values: CDR1 MNHEY, CDR2 SVGAGI. The CDR3 DNA sequence: TGTGCCAGCAGTAGTACAGGGATGGTACGGGCTTTCTTT. Its protein is CASSSTGMVRAFF.

The chain joins TRBV6-5 to TRBJ1-1; no firm D call. CDR3 length equals 14 residues. The V gene's germline CDR1 is MNHEY and CDR2 SVGAGI. V lost 7 bases to trimming and J lost 6 bases, with 18 bases between them. The CDR3 sequence: CASKERPLTAEAFF. The CDR3 bases are TGTGCCAGCAAGGAAAGGCCGCTGACTGCTGAAGCTTTCTTT.

This chain joins TRBV30 and TRBJ1-2, with 7 positions matching TRBD1. Germline trimming cut 7 bases from V and 5 bases from J; bases unmatched to any gene: 7. The germline CDR1 and CDR2 sequences are GTSNPN and SVGIG (reference sequence). There are 12 residues in the CDR3. Here the CDR3 DNA reads TGTGCCTTGACTACAGGGGAATATGGCTACACCTTC. Protein product: CALTTGEYGYTF.

V usage is TRBV6-1 and J usage is TRBJ1-1, with D unclear. This CDR3 region has 16 residues. Germline CDR1 reads MNHNS; CDR2 reads SASEGT. V was shortened by 1 base and J by 3 bases, with 15 bases between the two germline ends. This CDR3 is CASSEDRTVPYTEAFF. DNA of the CDR3: TGTGCCAGCAGTGAAGACCGGACGGTGCCCTACACTGAAGCTTTCTTT.

The chain uses TRBV5-1 and TRBJ2-7; 9 nucleotides line up with TRBD1. The CDR3 is made up of 14 amino acids. The ends lost 4 bases at V and 4 bases at J; junction bases unmatched: 6. Germline CDR1 is SGHRS and CDR2 is YFSETQ. For the CDR3, the DNA is TGCGCCAGCAGCCCGGGACAGGGTGCTTACGAGCAGTACTTC. Translated: CASSPGQGAYEQYF.

On this clone itself: The junction differs from germline at one of its ends, possibly a read error. This chain links TRBV16 with TRBJ1-2; D is possibly TRBD1 (6 bases). The CDR3 is 12 amino acids. Germline CDR1 is KGHSY and CDR2 is FQNENV. The CDR3 sequence is CASSQLEGDTLF. The CDR3 DNA reads TGTGCCAGCAGCCAATTGGAAGGGGACACTCTCTTC.

The chain combines TRBV6-5 with TRBJ2-3; D gene uncertain. V dropped 8 bases and J dropped 1 base, with 13 bases sitting between them. The CDR3 spans 14 residues. Germline-derived CDR1 and CDR2 are MNHEY and SVGAGI. The DNA of the CDR3 is TGTGCCAGCCAGCGAGCGCAGGGCACAGATACGCAGTATTTT. It is translated as CASQRAQGTDTQYF.

V and J are TRBV30 and TRBJ1-1; D gene ambiguous. Per the germline V gene, CDR1 is GTSNPN and CDR2 is SVGIG (reference sequence). CDR3 length equals 10 residues. Trimming shortened V by 2 bases and J by 11 bases, and 9 bases separated the two germline ends. The CDR3 DNA reads as TGTGCCTGGAGTCCTTCCGCCGCTTTCTTT. The encoded protein is CAWSPSAAFF. The variable domain in full, completed from reference TRBV30 and TRBJ1-1, reads SQTIHQWPATLVQPVGSPLSLECTVEGTSNPNLYWYRQAAGRGLQLLFYSVGIGQISSEVPQNLSASRPQDRQFILSSKKLLLSDSGFYLCAWSPSAAFFGQGTRLTVV.

This sequence joins TRBV6-5 and TRBJ2-7, with TRBD2 matching 7 bases. Unmatched junction bases numbered 12, after V lost 10 bases and J lost 3 bases. The CDR3 is made up of 14 amino acids. From germline, CDR1 is MNHEY and CDR2 SVGAGI. DNA of the CDR3: TGTGCCACCCGGGACGCCCCGGGGGGCTACGAGCAGTACGTC. This codes for CATRDAPGGYEQYV.

The count of this clone is one. The chain links TRBV5-4 to TRBJ2-2; TRBD2 aligns across 11 bases. Germline values: CDR1 SGHNT, CDR2 YYREEE (reference sequence). Unmatched junction bases numbered 5, after V lost 2 bases and J lost 5 bases. The CDR3 is 16 residues long. The CDR3 protein is CASSLLAGAQTGELFF. The CDR3 DNA sequence: TGTGCCAGCAGCTTACTAGCGGGAGCGCAAACCGGGGAGCTGTTTTTT.

V usage is TRBV3-1 (or the pseudogene TRBV3-2) and J usage is TRBJ1-4; D uncertain. The germline V gene has CDR1 LGHDT and CDR2 YNNKEL (reference sequence). Trimming cost V 0 bases and J 2 bases, with 7 bases left between them. The CDR3 length is 15 residues. CDR3: CASSQDWGTNEKLFF. The CDR3 DNA reads TGTGCCAGCAGCCAAGATTGGGGTACTAATGAAAAACTGTTTTTT.